A selection of T cell receptor beta chains follows, all from one sample in a study of blood T cell repertoires in COVID-19. Clones were read by immunoSEQ multiplex PCR, and TCRdb kept only the in-frame ones, dropping some. The data contain 140,000 to 150,000 clones, 80% to 90% of them singletons. The source material was PBMCs or T cells enriched from blood (not recorded which). Every receptor here comes from a woman aged 50 to 60 with acute COVID-19. Both conserved end residues are part of each CDR3. The order of the fields is V gene, clone size, J gene, D gene, CDR3 DNA, CDR3 protein. A D gene is named only where the DNA matches it firmly. Clone size is stated in some rows and not others, as once, few, many or a class when expanded.

TRBV2	NA	TRBJ2-3	TRBD2	TGTGCCAGCAGTGAAGCGGGGACTAGCGGGAGGGTAGATACGCAGTATTTT	CASSEAGTSGRVDTQYF
TRBV30	NA	TRBJ1-4	NA	TGTGCCGGCCCCGGGGGAGAGGGTGAAAAACTGTTTTTT	CAGPGGEGEKLFF
TRBV7-2	NA	TRBJ2-7	NA	TGTGCCAGCAGCTTACGGGGGGCGGGCCTCCACGAGCAGTACTTC	CASSLRGAGLHEQYF
TRBV7-2	NA	TRBJ2-3	TRBD2	TGTGCCAGCAGCTTAGCGTTAGGCGGGAGGTCCCATCCCACCACAGATACGCAGTATTTT	CASSLALGGRSHPTTDTQYF
TRBV5-5	few	TRBJ2-7	NA	TGTGCCAGCAGCTTGACCGGGACTTCCTACGAGCAGTACTTC	CASSLTGTSYEQYF
TRBV5-1	NA	TRBJ2-5	NA	TGCGCCAGCAGCTTGGAGGAAGGGGTGGAAGAGACCCAGTACTTC	CASSLEEGVEETQYF
TRBV9	NA	TRBJ2-5	TRBD2	TGTGCCAGCAGCGTAGGAGTAGCGGGCGACACAAGCCAAGAGACCCAGTACTTC	CASSVGVAGDTSQETQYF
TRBV29-1	NA	TRBJ1-1	TRBD1	TGCAGCGTTGCTACCGGGACAGGGTTAACTGAAGCTTTCTTT	CSVATGTGLTEAFF
TRBV19	few	TRBJ1-2	NA	TGTGCCAGTAGTGACCCGGGATATGGCAGGGGCTATGGCTACACCTTC	CASSDPGYGRGYGYTF
TRBV6-4	once	TRBJ1-5	NA	TGTGCCAGCAGTGTGACAGAAAATCAGCCCCAGCATTTT	CASSVTENQPQHF
TRBV10-3	NA	TRBJ2-7	TRBD1	TGTGCCTCCACCGGGACAGTGAACTACGAGCAGTACTTC	CASTGTVNYEQYF
TRBV12-3/TRBV12-4	NA	TRBJ2-7	TRBD1	TGTGCCAGCAGTGGGACAGGACCCTACGAGCAGTACTTC	CASSGTGPYEQYF
TRBV12-3/TRBV12-4	NA	TRBJ1-2	TRBD1	TGTGCCAGCAACCGGGACAGGGACTATGGCTACACCTTC	CASNRDRDYGYTF
TRBV7-9	NA	TRBJ1-2	NA	TGTGCCAGCAGCACGATAAGTACAGGAAGCTATGGCTACACCTTC	CASSTISTGSYGYTF
TRBV10-2	NA	TRBJ2-1	NA	TGCGCCAGCGCGGACAGACTAGAGCAGTTCTTC	CASADRLEQFF
TRBV9	NA	TRBJ2-7	TRBD2	TGTGCCAGCAGCGTAGGACTAGCGTCCTACGAGCAGTACTTC	CASSVGLASYEQYF
TRBV3-1/TRBV3-2	NA	TRBJ2-1	NA	TGTGCCAGCAGCCCCTGGGGGGAGAGCTACAATGAGCAGTTCTTC	CASSPWGESYNEQFF
TRBV7-2	once	TRBJ1-6	NA	TGTGCCAGCAGCCGGGATCGTAAGGGCCAACCCCTCCACTTT	CASSRDRKGQPLHF
TRBV11-2	NA	TRBJ1-2	NA	TGTGCCAGCAGCTCCCCCCGTAACTATGGCTACACCTTC	CASSSPRNYGYTF
TRBV6-6	NA	TRBJ2-1	NA	TGTGCCAGCAGTTACTCGACTTACAATGAGCAGTTCTTC	CASSYSTYNEQFF
TRBV30	once	TRBJ2-3	TRBD1	TGTGCCTGGAACATACTCAAGGGGGCCTCAGATACGCAGTATTTT	CAWNILKGASDTQYF
TRBV27	NA	TRBJ1-2	TRBD1	TGTGCCAGCAGGGTCCTCAGGATGGGACAGGGGGCTCATGGCTACACCTTC	CASRVLRMGQGAHGYTF
TRBV6-5	NA	TRBJ2-3	NA	TGTGCCAGCAGTCCGAGAGGGGGGGCGACAGATACGCAGTATTTT	CASSPRGGATDTQYF
TRBV29-1	few	TRBJ1-1	NA	TGCAGCGTTGTATCCGGGGTAAGCGGCACTGAAGCTTTCTTT	CSVVSGVSGTEAFF
TRBV7-6	NA	TRBJ1-1	NA	TGTGCCAGCAGCTTAGGTGCAGGGGCACTGAACACTGAAGCTTTCTTT	CASSLGAGALNTEAFF
TRBV7-2	NA	TRBJ1-5	NA	TGTGCCAGCAGCTTAGTAACGGAGCAGCCCCAGCATTTT	CASSLVTEQPQHF
TRBV3-1/TRBV3-2	NA	TRBJ2-3	TRBD2	TGTGCCAGCAGCCAGGGACTAGCGGCAGATACGCAGTATTTT	CASSQGLAADTQYF
TRBV7-9	few	TRBJ2-1	NA	TGTGCCAGCAGCTTCAGACTAGAAAATGAGCAGTTCTTC	CASSFRLENEQFF
TRBV11-3	few	TRBJ2-1	NA	TGTGCCAGCAGCTTAGAGGAGGGTGGAGGTGAGCAGTTCTTC	CASSLEEGGGEQFF
TRBV29-1	NA	TRBJ1-1	NA	TGCAGCGTTGAGGGGTTTGGAGGGGCGAACACTGAAGCTTTCTTT	CSVEGFGGANTEAFF
TRBV11-3	NA	TRBJ2-2	TRBD2	TGTGCCAGCAGCCGAGGGTCTAGCGGGACAACCGGGGAGCTGTTTTTT	CASSRGSSGTTGELFF
TRBV28	NA	TRBJ2-4	TRBD1	TGTGCCAGCGACGAACAGGGACAGACCAAAAACATTCAGTACTTC	CASDEQGQTKNIQYF
TRBV2	NA	TRBJ2-7	TRBD1	TGTGCCAGCAGTAGACAGGGCTCGCTCTACGAGCAGTACTTC	CASSRQGSLYEQYF
TRBV18	NA	TRBJ1-1	NA	TGTGCCAGCTCACCACCGATTGGAGGGGACACTGAAGCTTTCTTT	CASSPPIGGDTEAFF
TRBV21-1	NA	TRBJ2-7	NA	TGTGCCAGCAGCAAAGGGGGGGGGTACCCGGATCGCTACGAGCAGTACTTC	CASSKGGGYPDRYEQYF
TRBV6-1	NA	TRBJ1-2	NA	TGTGCCAGCAGTGAAGTAGAAACTAGGCCCCCGCCCTATGGCTACACCTTC	CASSEVETRPPPYGYTF
TRBV19	NA	TRBJ1-2	NA	TGTGCCAGTAGTATCGGGACTTTAGATGGCTACACCTTC	CASSIGTLDGYTF
TRBV4-3	NA	TRBJ2-1	TRBD2	TGCGCCAGCAGCCAAGAGAGAGCGGGAGTCCCCTACAATGAGCAGTTCTTC	CASSQERAGVPYNEQFF
TRBV24-1	NA	TRBJ2-1	TRBD2	TGTGCCACCGCGGGGACTAGCGGGGGGAATGAGCAGTTCTTC	CATAGTSGGNEQFF
TRBV9	few	TRBJ1-2	NA	TGTGCCAGCAGCCCCCGTTTAGCGACTAACTATGGCTACACCTTC	CASSPRLATNYGYTF
TRBV27	NA	TRBJ1-3	NA	TGTGCCAGCAGTTTATCGGGGGGGGGAGATGGAAACACCATATATTTT	CASSLSGGGDGNTIYF
TRBV7-6	NA	TRBJ2-1	TRBD2	TGTGCCAGCAGCGATCCTAGCGGGAGCTACAATGAGCAGTTCTTC	CASSDPSGSYNEQFF
TRBV13	once	TRBJ1-1	NA	TGTGCCAGCAGCTTAGGTCGACAGTTGAACACTGAAGCTTTCTTT	CASSLGRQLNTEAFF
TRBV9	few	TRBJ1-4	NA	TGTGCCAGCAGCGTAGCTGGCCGGGACTCTGAAAAACTGTTTTTT	CASSVAGRDSEKLFF
TRBV5-5	few	TRBJ1-5	NA	TGTGCCAGCACCCTCGCAGATAGCAATCAGCCCCAGCATTTT	CASTLADSNQPQHF
TRBV6-5	few	TRBJ1-1	NA	TGTGCCAGCAGTTACTTTGGGGCAGCCCCAGGCACTGAAGCTTTCTTT	CASSYFGAAPGTEAFF
TRBV5-1	NA	TRBJ1-2	NA	TGCGCCAGCAGCTTGTTACAGGGCCCTGGTCCTCGCGGCTACACCTTC	CASSLLQGPGPRGYTF
TRBV27	NA	TRBJ2-3	TRBD2	TGTGCCAGCAGTCCTCCCCGGCTAGCGGAGGCGGGAGATACGCAGTATTTT	CASSPPRLAEAGDTQYF
TRBV27	few	TRBJ2-7	NA	TGTGCCAGCAGTTTATCGGCTCGGGCCTACGAGCAGTACTTC	CASSLSARAYEQYF
TRBV19	NA	TRBJ1-3	TRBD1	TGTGCCAGTAGTGTGGGGACAGCCGGGTACACCATATATTTT	CASSVGTAGYTIYF
TRBV19	NA	TRBJ2-1	TRBD2	TGTGCCAGTAGTATAGATGGGCCTAGCGGCAATGAGCAGTTCTTC	CASSIDGPSGNEQFF
TRBV29-1	NA	TRBJ1-2	NA	TGCAGCGTTGAAGATGGAAAGGTACAGCCTTATGGCTACACCTTC	CSVEDGKVQPYGYTF
TRBV30	NA	TRBJ1-2	NA	TGTGCCTGGGCCTTATTTGCTGAGCGTGGCTACACCTTC	CAWALFAERGYTF
TRBV9	NA	TRBJ2-6	NA	TGTGCCAGCAGCGTAGGGGCCCGTCTTGGCTCTGGGGCCAACGTCCTGACTTTC	CASSVGARLGSGANVLTF
TRBV11-3	NA	TRBJ2-1	TRBD2	TGTGCCAGCAGCCCACTAGCGGGAGGGCTCGGAGACAATGAGCAGTTCTTC	CASSPLAGGLGDNEQFF
TRBV4-3	NA	TRBJ1-3	NA	TGCGCCAGCAGCCAAGCCGCCGAGGAAGCTGGAAACACCATATATTTT	CASSQAAEEAGNTIYF
TRBV5-6	NA	TRBJ1-2	NA	TGTGCCAGCAGCTTGGGGGTGACACCCTATGGCTACACCTTC	CASSLGVTPYGYTF
TRBV11-3	NA	TRBJ2-3	NA	TGTGCCAGCAGCTTATTCTTCAGGGTTTGGTTATTTTGTCCAGATACGCAGTATTTT	CASSLFFRVWLFCPDTQYF